This T cell receptor beta chain was sequenced for a study of blood T cell repertoires in COVID-19. Study overall: Whether acute or convalescent, the COVID-19 samples came from the United States, Italy and Spain. The cDNA or gDNA used as material had been derived from T cells, B-cell-depleted T cells, or PBMCs.

The Seattle site enrolled patients during active infection and followed them longitudinally. Original data processing: Nucleated cell number was recorded as an estimate derived from reference gene primer amplification. Here immunoSEQ multiplex PCR was the method, and the copy in TCRdb shows in-frame clones only, minus some. V, J and clone size are those of that table, while D and trimming were read from the DNA. Of about 12,000 clones in the sample, roughly 70% are singletons; the top ten hold over 5%. The sample was peripheral blood. The origin of this receptor is a man between 60 and 75 years old with COVID-19, enrolled during active disease.

CDR3 sequence: CASSLYTGSTEAFF. CDR3 nucleotides: TGTGCCAGCAGCTTGTACACAGGGAGCACTGAAGCTTTCTTT. The J gene is TRBJ1-1, the V gene TRBV7-9; tentative D call: TRBD1 (6 bases). CDR1 and CDR2 (germline): SEHNR, FQNEAQ (reference sequence). V dropped 3 bases and J dropped 4 bases, with 12 bases sitting between them. The CDR3 is 14 residues long.